This record covers a single TCR beta chain. Random hexamers were used to reverse transcribe an amount of roughly 0.5 to 1 ug RNA. Amplification of TCR beta CDR3 across 54 Vbeta and 13 Jbeta was performed with immunoSEQ multiplex PCR. MiXCR was run by TCRdb on the immunoSEQ multiplex PCR reads, yielding one entry per CDR3 protein. The table has 150,000 to 190,000 distinct CDR3 sequences, nearly 97% seen once. This specimen belongs to a study of CD8 T cells in Susac syndrome. V shed 3 bases, J shed 0 bases, and the junction held 7 bases outside the gene matches. Germline loops: CDR1 MGHDK, CDR2 SYGVNS. The CDR3 sequence is 17 residues long.

The chain couples TRBV25-1 to TRBJ2-4; 8 positions match TRBD2. The specimen sequenced was CD8+ T cells from PBMCs. This clonotype was sampled from a human donor with multiple sclerosis. The CDR3: CASSESGAGAAKNIQYF. CDR3 DNA: TGTGCCAGCAGTGAGAGTGGAGCGGGGGCAGCCAAAAACATTCAGTACTTC.